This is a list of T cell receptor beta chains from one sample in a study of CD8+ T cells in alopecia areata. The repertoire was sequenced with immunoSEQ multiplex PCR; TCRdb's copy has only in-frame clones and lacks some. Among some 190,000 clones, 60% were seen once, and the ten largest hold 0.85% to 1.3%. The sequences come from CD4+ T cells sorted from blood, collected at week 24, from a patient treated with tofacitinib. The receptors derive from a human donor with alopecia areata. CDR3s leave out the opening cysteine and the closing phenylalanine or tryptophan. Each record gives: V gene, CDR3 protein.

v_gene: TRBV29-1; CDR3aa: SVGRDPGGTDTQY
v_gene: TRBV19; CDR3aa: ASSILGRSSGANVLT
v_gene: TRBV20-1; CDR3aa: SARQGKQF
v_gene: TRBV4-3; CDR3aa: ASSQADGYEQY
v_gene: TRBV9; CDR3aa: ASSVGPGGNYNSPLH
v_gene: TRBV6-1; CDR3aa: ASSALSGAVGELF
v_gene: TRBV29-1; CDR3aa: SVVVSTDTQY
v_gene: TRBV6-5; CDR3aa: ASSRYSTTEAF
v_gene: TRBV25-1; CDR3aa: ASSEQGSYNEQF
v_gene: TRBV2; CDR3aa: ASSEETGFGNQPQH
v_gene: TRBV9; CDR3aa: ASSVALTGANVLT
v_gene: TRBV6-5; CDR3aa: ARERGDYNEQF
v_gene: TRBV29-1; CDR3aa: SAGRTYEQY
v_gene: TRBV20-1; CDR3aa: SASFPNGAF
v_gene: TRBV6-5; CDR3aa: ASSYDGADNYGYT
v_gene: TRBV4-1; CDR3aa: ASSQRVRGGEQF
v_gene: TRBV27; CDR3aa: ASKEARPEAF
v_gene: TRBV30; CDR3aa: AWSVAGPGQPQH
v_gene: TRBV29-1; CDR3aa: SVEAAHEQY
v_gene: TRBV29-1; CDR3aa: SVQRGQIGELF
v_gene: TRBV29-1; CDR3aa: SVGMTEQF
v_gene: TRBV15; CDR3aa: ATSPAGDRTLYEQY
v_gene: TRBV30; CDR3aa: AWSVDRLDTEAF
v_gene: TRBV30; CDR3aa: AWSGEQGYEQY
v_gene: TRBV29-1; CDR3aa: SVRDNSYEQY
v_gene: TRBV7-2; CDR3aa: ASSPELQTQY
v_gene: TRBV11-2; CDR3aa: ASSQILQGNGYT
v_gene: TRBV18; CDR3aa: ASSPRYGGGGQPQH
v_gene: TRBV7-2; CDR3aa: ASSLFGENTEAF
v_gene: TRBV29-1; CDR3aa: SVFRELPPTGTEETQY
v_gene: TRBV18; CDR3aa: ASSPAATYEQY
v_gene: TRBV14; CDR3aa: ASSQYRGSVQF
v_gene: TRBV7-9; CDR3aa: ASSPGTGGEKLF
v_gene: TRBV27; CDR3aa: ASSLSYRVGGYT
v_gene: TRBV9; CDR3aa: ASSVTGFDTGELF
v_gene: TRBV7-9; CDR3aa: ASSSTPGTGDAF
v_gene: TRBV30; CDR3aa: AWSHGVLGSTDTQY
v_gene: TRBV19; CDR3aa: ASTTGGNQPQH
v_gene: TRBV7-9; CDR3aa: ASSLLGTRGDEKLF
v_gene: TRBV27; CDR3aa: ASSEDSRTEAF
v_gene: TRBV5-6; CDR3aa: ASSNGLAGNYEQF
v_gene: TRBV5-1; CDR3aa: ASSFGLAGQETQY
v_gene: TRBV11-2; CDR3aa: ASSRVSEKLF
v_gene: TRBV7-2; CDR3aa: ASSSEGRVVTGELF
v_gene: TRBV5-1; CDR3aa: ASSPGTQETQY
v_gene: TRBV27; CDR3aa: ASKRAGNYNEQF
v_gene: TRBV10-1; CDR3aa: AGTPNNYGYT
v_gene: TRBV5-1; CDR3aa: ASSHQETQY
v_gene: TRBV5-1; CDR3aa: ASSLQETQY
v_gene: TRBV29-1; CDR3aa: SAGTGGGYT
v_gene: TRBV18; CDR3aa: ASSGPESNEKLF
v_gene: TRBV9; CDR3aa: ASSVARNTGELF
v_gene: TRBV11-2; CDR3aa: ASSPPYTDTQY
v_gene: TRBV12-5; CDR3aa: ASGPDRSNQPQH
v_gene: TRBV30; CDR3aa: AAGQGRQQPQH
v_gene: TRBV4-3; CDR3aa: ASSFTRDRGDTQY